The 7 T cell receptor beta chains in this list originate from one sample, sequenced in a study of T-cell memory formation after mild COVID-19 (dated by TCRdb to about 2021). The protocol used for the library was 5' RACE. TCRdb lists the instrument as Illumina NovaSeq 6000. TCRdb redid the processing of the public reads, applying fastp at Q25 and MiXCR, and retained in-frame beta chains. A single entry per CDR3 protein holds the most common genes and DNA from its merged rows. The sample contains roughly 250,000 distinct CDR3 sequences, around 17% of them found a single time. The ten largest clonotypes hold around 3.8% of the sample. Sequencing used PBMCs or a T cell subset sorted from them (not recorded which). These receptors all come from a man younger than 30 who had mild COVID-19 (a few samples of this study predate the infection). The sample titles of this study are shuffled in the database, so cell type and time point are left out; the donor was told from shared clones.

This clonotype was seen a handful of times. The V gene is TRBV4-3, the J gene TRBJ2-2; no clear D gene. Between the trimmed V and J ends, which lost 0 bases and 6 bases, there was a span of 20 bases. The CDR3 loop spans 18 amino acids. From germline, CDR1 is LGHNA and CDR2 YSLEER. The CDR3 nucleotides read TGCGCCAGCAGCCAAGAGAAACACTGGATAAGTTCTCCCGGGGAGCTGTTTTTT. It specifies CASSQEKHWISSPGELFF.

The chain combines TRBV15 with TRBJ1-5; no reliable D call. The CDR3 spans 14 residues. Trimming stripped 1 base from V and 6 bases from J, with 10 bases between. From germline, CDR1 is LNHNV and CDR2 YYDKDF (reference sequence). In DNA, the CDR3 is TGTGCCACCAGCAGAGTAGGGTGGGGTCAGCCCCAGCATTTT. As protein: CATSRVGWGQPQHF. Variable domain in full (rest from reference TRBV15 and TRBJ1-5): DAMVIQNPRYQVTQFGKPVTLSCSQTLNHNVMYWYQQKSSQAPKLLFHYYDKDFNNEADTPDNFQSRRPNTSFCFLDIRSPGLGDTAMYLCATSRVGWGQPQHFGDGTRLSIL.

The rearrangement uses TRBV20-1 and TRBJ2-2, with 12 nucleotides matching TRBD2. This CDR3 is built from 15 residues. The junction had 6 bases not matched to a gene; V was cut back by 6 bases and J by 4 bases. Germline loops: CDR1 DFQATT, CDR2 SNEGSKA (reference sequence). DNA of the CDR3: TGCAGTGCCACAAGACTAGCGGGGGCCACCGGGGAGCTGTTTTTT. Translating gives CSATRLAGATGELFF.

The chain employs TRBV4-3 and TRBJ1-2, with 9 bases identical to TRBD1. The germline gives CDR1 LGHNA, CDR2 YSLEER. V lost 0 bases to trimming and J lost 8 bases; unmatched junction nucleotides: 10. The CDR3 length is 16 residues. This chain's CDR3 is CASSQDLGTGLKGYTF. Written as DNA, the CDR3 is TGCGCCAGCAGCCAAGATCTCGGGACAGGGCTGAAGGGCTACACCTTC.

The chain combines TRBV9 with TRBJ2-3, with D perhaps being TRBD1 or TRBD2 (5 bases each). V lost 4 bases, J lost 2 bases, and 14 bases lay in between. This CDR3 comprises 15 residues. In germline, CDR1 is SGDLS, CDR2 YYNGEE. CDR3 sequence reads: CASSPWDGLTDTQYF. The CDR3, as DNA: TGTGCCAGCAGCCCCTGGGACGGCCTCACAGATACGCAGTATTTT.

The V call is TRBV7-2, the J call TRBJ1-3, with TRBD1 identical over 7 bases. The V and J ends lost 5 bases and 0 bases, in that order; junction bases with no gene match: 7. The germline V gene has CDR1 SGHTA and CDR2 FQGNSA. The CDR3 spans 16 residues. Here the CDR3 DNA reads TGTGCCAGCAGCCTGGGACAGCTGAGCTCTGGAAACACCATATATTTT. Protein sequence: CASSLGQLSSGNTIYF.

The rearrangement uses TRBV6-5 and TRBJ1-1; D is ambiguous. The V end was cut by 7 bases, the J end by 4 bases, with 22 bases between. Germline CDR1 reads MNHEY; CDR2 reads SVGAGI. CDR3 length: 16 amino acids. CDR3 amino acids: CASITQGSGYATEAFF. DNA for the CDR3: TGTGCCAGCATCACACAAGGGTCGGGGTACGCCACTGAAGCTTTCTTT.